The 18 T cell receptor beta chains given below trace back to one sample, sequenced in a study of prognosis after radiotherapy for stage I lung cancer. The study amplified the TCR beta CDR3 region from genomic DNA. This amplification was carried out by two rounds of multiplex PCR. It was primers specific to each TRBV and TRBJ gene that first-round PCR used. Each CDR3 protein is one row after TCRdb ran MiXCR on the multiplex PCR reads. The repertoire holds around 13,000 distinct CDR3 sequences, with around 50% as singletons. Sequenced here: PBMCs, sampled before or after stereotactic body radiation therapy (not recorded which). Receptors were obtained from a donor aged 50 or older with non-small cell lung cancer.

The table lists this clonotype with many counts. DNA for the CDR3: TGTGCCAGCAGATCTAGCAGGGGATGGTACAATGAGCAGTTCTTC. Its protein product is CASRSSRGWYNEQFF. This rearrangement joins TRBV6-2 or TRBV6-3 to TRBJ2-1, with D maybe TRBD1 (6 bases). V shed 6 bases and J shed 4 bases, with 16 bases lying between them. The germline CDR1 and CDR2 sequences are MNHEY and SVGEGT. The CDR3 loop spans 15 amino acids.

This clonotype was detected ten times or more. This sequence joins TRBV25-1 and TRBJ1-2; D uncertain. CDR3 size: 14 residues. Trimming removed 2 bases at V and 4 bases at J, with 11 bases between. Germline CDR1 reads MGHDK; CDR2 reads SYGVNS. The CDR3 DNA sequence: TGTGCCAGCAGTGAAAGAAGAGGGAGCTATGGCTACACCTTC. This encodes CASSERRGSYGYTF.

The chain links TRBV14 to TRBJ2-1; 7 bases fit TRBD2. The CDR3 loop spans 15 amino acids. Germline V CDR1 and CDR2: SGHDN, FVKESK. Trimming removed 1 base from V and 12 bases from J; junction bases left unmatched: 12. The CDR3 coding sequence is TGTGCCAGCAGCCAAGCGTGGGGGACTAACTCAGGGCAGTTCTTC. It is translated as CASSQAWGTNSGQFF. Complete variable domain (other parts from reference TRBV14 and TRBJ2-1): EAGVTQFPSHSVIEKGQTVTLRCDPISGHDNLYWYRRVMGKEIKFLLHFVKESKQDESGMPNNRFLAERTGGTYSTLKVQPAELEDSGVYFCASSQAWGTNSGQFFGPGTRLTVL.

This clonotype was counted ten times or more. It may be a read error: a sequence one base away is much more abundant. The chain employs TRBV11-3 and TRBJ2-7; 7 positions match TRBD2. The CDR3 totals 12 residues. Germline V gene data show CDR1 as SGHNT and CDR2 as YENEEA. V was pared by 5 bases and J by 11 bases, with 9 bases of the junction left unmatched. The CDR3 sequence: CASSPGEGAEYF. Written as DNA, the CDR3 is TGTGCCAGCAGCCCCGGGGAGGGCGCGGAGTACTTC.

The table lists this clonotype with many counts. The chain employs TRBV24-1 and TRBJ2-5, with a possible D match to TRBD1 (5 bases). CDR1 is KGHDR and CDR2 is SFDVKD in the germline V gene. V was shortened by 0 bases and J by 5 bases, with 12 bases between the two germline ends. This CDR3 comprises 15 residues. The CDR3 DNA reads as TGTGCCACCAGTGATTTGGGTCAGGGAATGGAGACCCAGTACTTC. Translating it yields CATSDLGQGMETQYF.

Many counts were recorded for this clonotype. V and J are TRBV7-9 and TRBJ2-6; 11 nucleotides align to TRBD2. The CDR3 is 20 amino acids. Germline V gene lookup returns CDR1 SEHNR and CDR2 FQNEAQ (reference sequence). J lost 0 bases, V lost 6 bases, and 13 bases had no gene match. The CDR3 region has the DNA TGTGCCAGCAGTCCTCATATCCCGGGACTAGCGGTCTCTGGGGCCAACGTCCTGACTTTC. It codes for CASSPHIPGLAVSGANVLTF.

In this sample, this clonotype turned up many times. A much larger clone lies a single base off, so this may be a read error. The J gene is TRBJ2-3, the V gene TRBV20-1, with 8 bases that match TRBD1. Gene TRBJ1-5 matches the end of the DNA better, so the J call may be wrong. Germline values: CDR1 DFQATT, CDR2 SNEGSKA (reference sequence). This CDR3 spans 12 amino acids. The CDR3 protein is CSAGTGTDTQHF. CDR3 nucleotides: TGCAGTGCAGGGACAGGCACAGATACGCAGCATTTT.

The chain links TRBV9 to TRBJ1-2, with a tentative D call TRBD1 (5 bases). V was trimmed by 4 bases and J by 5 bases, leaving 9 bases between them. The CDR3 sequence is 12 residues long. The germline V gene encodes CDR1 SGDLS and CDR2 YYNGEE. The CDR3 DNA is TGTGCCAGCAGCCCCGGACATTATGGCTACACCTTC. Protein product: CASSPGHYGYTF. Full variable domain (remainder filled in from reference TRBV9 and TRBJ1-2): DSGVTQTPKHLITATGQRVTLRCSPRSGDLSVYWYQQSLDQGLQFLIQYYNGEERAKGNILERFSAQQFPDLHSELNLSSLELGDSALYFCASSPGHYGYTFGSGTRLTVV.

Turning to this clonotype: One base separates it from a far larger clone, so it is likely a read error. This chain links TRBV6-8 with TRBJ2-3; TRBD2 is a possible D gene (5 bases). The ends were cut back, 4 bases at V and 1 base at J, with 18 bases in the middle. Per the germline V gene, CDR1 is MNHGY and CDR2 is SAAAGT. CDR3 size: 17 residues. CDR3 coding DNA: TGTGCCAGCAGTTTCCGCTCGATAGCGTGGGGCACAGATACGCAGTATTTT. This codes for CASSFRSIAWGTDTQYF.

By sample fraction, this clonotype is medium-sized. V gene TRBV5-1 combines with J gene TRBJ2-1, with 9 bases lining up with TRBD2. The CDR3 totals 14 residues. V was pared by 2 bases and J by 9 bases, with 6 bases of the junction left unmatched. CDR1 is SGHRS and CDR2 is YFSETQ in the germline V gene. For the CDR3, the DNA is TGCGCCAGCAGCTTACGGACTAGCGAGGGTGAGCAGTTCTTC. Its protein is CASSLRTSEGEQFF.

Regarding this clonotype: One base away lies a much larger clone, so this may be a sequencing read error. The chain couples TRBV7-8 to TRBJ2-6; TRBD2 matches 8 bases. The CDR3 loop spans 18 amino acids. Germline assignment: CDR1 SGHVS and CDR2 FQNEAQ. The CDR3 region has the DNA TGTGCCAGCAGCCCACCGGGACTAGACTTCTCTGGGGCCAACTTCCTGACTTTC. Its protein is CASSPPGLDFSGANFLTF.

This chain joins TRBV14 and TRBJ2-2, with 8 bases matching TRBD1. Germline CDR1 is SGHDN and CDR2 is FVKESK. The CDR3 totals 16 residues. The junction had 8 bases not matched to a gene; V was cut back by 3 bases and J by 5 bases. In nucleotides, the CDR3 is TGTGCCAGCAGCCATGGACAGGGTTTCGATACCGGGGAGCTGTTTTTT. Its translation is CASSHGQGFDTGELFF.

Remarks on this clonotype: This is likely an artifact of a read error, given a far larger clone one base away. V usage is TRBV6-8 and J usage is TRBJ1-5; D perhaps matches TRBD1 (5 bases). Germline CDR1 and CDR2: MNHGY and SAAAGT. The CDR3 length is 13 residues. CDR3 DNA sequence: TGTGTCAGCAGCCCGGGGCCGAATCAGCCCCAGCATTTT. Protein sequence: CVSSPGPNQPQHF.

The J gene is TRBJ2-3, the V gene TRBV7-9; weak D call: TRBD2 (5 bases). Trimming took 1 base from V and 6 from J, leaving 17 bases between them. Germline V gene sequence: CDR1 SEHNR, CDR2 FQNEAQ (reference sequence). The length of the CDR3 is 16 residues. CDR3 sequence reads: CASSLVRGAPRDTQYF. The CDR3 nucleotides are TGTGCCAGCAGCTTAGTCCGGGGAGCTCCCCGGGATACGCAGTATTTT.

A single count supports this clonotype. The missing conserved phenylalanine or tryptophan at the end of this CDR3 makes a read error likely. This sequence joins TRBV15 and TRBJ1-2; the match to TRBD1 covers 8 bases. J gave up 5 bases and V 9 bases, and 8 bases lay outside the gene matches. The CDR3 totals 13 residues. Per germline, CDR1 LNHNV and CDR2 YYDKDF (reference sequence). For the CDR3, the DNA is TGTGCCACAAGTCGGGACAGGTCATATGGCTACACCTTA. Translating gives CATSRDRSYGYTL.

This clonotype is medium-sized (0.01 to 0.1%) by share. V usage is TRBV5-6 and J usage is TRBJ2-2; 7 bases are shared with TRBD2. The germline V gene encodes CDR1 SGHDT and CDR2 YYEEEE. The CDR3 is 15 residues long. V lost 4 bases, J lost 5 bases, and 8 bases stayed unmatched. CDR3 region: CASSLTTSWTGELFF. CDR3 coding DNA: TGTGCCAGCAGCCTGACGACTAGCTGGACCGGGGAGCTGTTTTTT.

A few counts support this clonotype. A read error may be the cause here, since a much bigger clone is one base away. V usage is TRBV5-6 and J usage is TRBJ2-5; 9 nucleotides align to TRBD2. The germline V gene encodes CDR1 SGHDT and CDR2 YYEEEE. The length of the CDR3 is 15 residues. CDR3: CASSSGLAMIENQYF. The CDR3 region has the DNA TGTGCCAGCAGCTCGGGACTAGCTATGATCGAGAACCAGTACTTC.

As for this clonotype: It differs at one base from a far larger clone, so likely a read error. This chain connects TRBV12-3 or TRBV12-4 to TRBJ2-7; 10 bases fit TRBD1. This CDR3 is 16 amino acids long. Losses at the gene ends were 3 bases for V and 7 bases for J; bases not matched to a gene: 12. CDR3 nucleotides: TGTGCCAGCAGTTTGTATATTGGGACAGGGGAAAATGAGCAGTACTTC. Translation: CASSLYIGTGENEQYF.